This entry is about one T cell receptor beta chain. One entry per CDR3 protein results from TCRdb running MiXCR on the RT-PCR reads. The sample includes some 540,000 distinct CDR3 sequences, approximately 22% of them seen just once. This specimen belongs to a study of response to subunit inactivated influenza vaccine. V was shortened by 3 bases and J by 7 bases, with 10 bases between the two germline ends. CDR3 length: 11 amino acids. Looked up from germline, CDR1 is DFQATT and CDR2 is SNEGSKA (reference sequence). The same data also contributed to another study, on T cells expressing NK-cell markers. Per that paper: TCR beta libraries carry UMIs added by 5'RACE template switching. Sorted CD3+CD56+NKG2C+, CD3+CD56+NKG2C- and CD3+CD56-NKG2C+ T cells supplied TCR beta repertoires. Serological testing identified seven of the eight sequenced donors as HCMV-seropositive and one as seronegative. For a few donors, these clonotypes were likewise the leading ones in the CD3+CD56-NKG2C+ fraction. Whether expanded NKG2C+ T cell clones recognized HCMV stayed uncertain.

The origin of this receptor is a man in his forties or fifties who received an inactivated influenza vaccine. This chain joins TRBV20-1 and TRBJ2-7, with D unclear. The sequencing here drew on CD4+ T cells sorted from PBMCs, taken about 11 days after vaccination. For the CDR3, the DNA is TGCAGTGCTAGTATGCTCGAGGAGCAGTACTTC. Its protein is CSASMLEEQYF.